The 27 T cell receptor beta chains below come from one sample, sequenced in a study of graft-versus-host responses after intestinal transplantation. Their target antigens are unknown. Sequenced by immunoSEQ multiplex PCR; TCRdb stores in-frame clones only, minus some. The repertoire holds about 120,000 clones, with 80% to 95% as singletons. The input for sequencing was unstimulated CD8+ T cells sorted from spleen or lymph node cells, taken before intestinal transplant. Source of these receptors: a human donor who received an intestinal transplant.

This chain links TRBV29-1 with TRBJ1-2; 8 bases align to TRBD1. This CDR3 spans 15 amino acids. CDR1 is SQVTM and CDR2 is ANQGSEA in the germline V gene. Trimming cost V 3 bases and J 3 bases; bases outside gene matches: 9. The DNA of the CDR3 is TGCAGCGTTGATATTCAGGGGGCCGGTGACTATGGCTACACCTTC. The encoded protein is CSVDIQGAGDYGYTF.

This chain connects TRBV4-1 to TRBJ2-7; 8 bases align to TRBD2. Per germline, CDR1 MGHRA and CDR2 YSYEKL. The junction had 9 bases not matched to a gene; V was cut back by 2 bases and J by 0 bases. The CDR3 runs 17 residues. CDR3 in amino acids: CASSQKLRGGSSYEQYF. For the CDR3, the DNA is TGCGCCAGCAGCCAAAAGCTTCGCGGGGGGAGCTCCTACGAGCAGTACTTC.

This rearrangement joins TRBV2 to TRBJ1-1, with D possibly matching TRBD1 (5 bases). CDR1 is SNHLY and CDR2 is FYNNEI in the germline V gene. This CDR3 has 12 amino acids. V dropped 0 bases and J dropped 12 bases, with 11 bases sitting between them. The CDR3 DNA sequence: TGTGCCAGCAGTGAAGCTCGGGACGAACCTTTCTTT. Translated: CASSEARDEPFF.

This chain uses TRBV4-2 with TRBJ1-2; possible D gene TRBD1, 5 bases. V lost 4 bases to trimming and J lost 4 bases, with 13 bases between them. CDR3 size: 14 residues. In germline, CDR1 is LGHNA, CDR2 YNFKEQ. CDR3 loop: CASSPIQDPYGYTF. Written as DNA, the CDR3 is TGTGCCAGCAGCCCCATACAGGATCCCTATGGCTACACCTTC.

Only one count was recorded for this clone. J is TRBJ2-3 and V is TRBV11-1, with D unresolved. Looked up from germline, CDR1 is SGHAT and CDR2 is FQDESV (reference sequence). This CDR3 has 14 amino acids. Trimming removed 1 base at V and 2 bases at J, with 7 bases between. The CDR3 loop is CASSLGPLTDTQYF. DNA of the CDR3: TGTGCCAGCAGCTTAGGACCCCTCACAGATACGCAGTATTTT.

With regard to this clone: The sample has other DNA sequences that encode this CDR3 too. CDR3: CASSIAGGPYNEQFF. In DNA, the CDR3 is TGTGCCAGTAGTATAGCGGGAGGGCCATACAATGAGCAGTTCTTC. The V call is TRBV19, the J call TRBJ2-1; the match to TRBD2 covers 8 bases. The V segment lost 1 base and the J segment 4 bases; nucleotides outside the gene matches: 3. The CDR3 length is 15 residues. Germline lookup yields CDR1 LNHDA and CDR2 SQIVND (reference sequence).

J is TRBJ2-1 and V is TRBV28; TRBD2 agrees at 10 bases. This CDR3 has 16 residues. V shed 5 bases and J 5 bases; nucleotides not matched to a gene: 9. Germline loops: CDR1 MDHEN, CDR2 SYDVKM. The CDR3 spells CASSPPSGREDNEQFF. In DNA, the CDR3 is TGTGCCAGCAGTCCCCCCAGCGGGAGGGAGGACAATGAGCAGTTCTTC.

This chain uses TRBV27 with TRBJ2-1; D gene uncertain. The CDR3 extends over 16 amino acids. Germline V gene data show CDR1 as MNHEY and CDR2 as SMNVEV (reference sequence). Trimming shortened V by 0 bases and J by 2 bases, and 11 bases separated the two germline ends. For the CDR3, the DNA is TGTGCCAGCAGTTTATCGATAGACCCCCCCTACAATGAGCAGTTCTTC. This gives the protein CASSLSIDPPYNEQFF.

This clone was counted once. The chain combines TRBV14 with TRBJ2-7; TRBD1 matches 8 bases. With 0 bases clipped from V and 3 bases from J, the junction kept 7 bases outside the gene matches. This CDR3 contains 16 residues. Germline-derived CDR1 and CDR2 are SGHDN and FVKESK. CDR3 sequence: CASSQESRTGSYEQYF. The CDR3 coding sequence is TGTGCCAGCAGCCAAGAATCCCGGACAGGGAGCTACGAGCAGTACTTC.

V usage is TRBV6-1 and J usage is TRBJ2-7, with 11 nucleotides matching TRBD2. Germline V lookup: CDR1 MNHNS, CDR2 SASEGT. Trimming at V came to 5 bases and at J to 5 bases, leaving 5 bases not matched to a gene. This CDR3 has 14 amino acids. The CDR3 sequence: CASSRGTSGNEQYF. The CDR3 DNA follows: TGTGCCAGCAGTCGCGGGACTAGCGGAAACGAGCAGTACTTC.

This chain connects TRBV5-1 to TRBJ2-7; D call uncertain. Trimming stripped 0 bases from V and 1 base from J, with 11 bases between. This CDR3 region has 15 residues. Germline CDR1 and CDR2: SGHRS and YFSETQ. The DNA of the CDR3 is TGCGCCAGCAGCTTGGGTGGCCGACTTTCCTACGAGCAGTACTTC. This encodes CASSLGGRLSYEQYF.

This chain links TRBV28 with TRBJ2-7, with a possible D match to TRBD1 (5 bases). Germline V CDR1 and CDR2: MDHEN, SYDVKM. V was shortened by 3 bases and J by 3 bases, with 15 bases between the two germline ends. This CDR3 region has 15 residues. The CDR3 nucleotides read TGTGCCAGCAGTTTTAGGTTTAGGGGTCTCTACGAGCAGTACTTC. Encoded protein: CASSFRFRGLYEQYF.

CDR3 residues: CASSLMWQGNTEAFF. The CDR3 DNA follows: TGTGCCAGCAGTTTAATGTGGCAGGGGAACACTGAAGCTTTCTTT. The chain carries TRBV27 and TRBJ1-1; possibly TRBD1 for D (5 bases). The CDR3 runs to 15 residues. V dropped 2 bases and J dropped 1 base, with 11 bases sitting between them. CDR1 is MNHEY and CDR2 is SMNVEV in the germline V gene (reference sequence).

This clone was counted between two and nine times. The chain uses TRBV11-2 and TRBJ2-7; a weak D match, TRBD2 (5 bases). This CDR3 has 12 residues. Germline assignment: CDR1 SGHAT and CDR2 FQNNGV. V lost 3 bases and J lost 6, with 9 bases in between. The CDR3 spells CASSFGGGEQYF. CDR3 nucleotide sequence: TGTGCCAGCAGCTTTGGCGGAGGCGAGCAGTACTTC. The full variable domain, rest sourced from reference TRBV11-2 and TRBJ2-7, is EAGVAQSPRYKIIEKRQSVAFWCNPISGHATLYWYQQILGQGPKLLIQFQNNGVVDDSQLPKDRFSAERLKGVDSTLKIQPAKLEDSAVYLCASSFGGGEQYFGPGTRLTVT.

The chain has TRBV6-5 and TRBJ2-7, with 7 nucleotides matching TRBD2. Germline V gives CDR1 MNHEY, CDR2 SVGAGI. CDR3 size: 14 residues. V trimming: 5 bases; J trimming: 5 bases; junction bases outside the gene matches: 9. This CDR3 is CASSERGGIHEQYF. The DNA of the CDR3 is TGTGCCAGCAGTGAACGGGGAGGGATCCACGAGCAGTACTTC.

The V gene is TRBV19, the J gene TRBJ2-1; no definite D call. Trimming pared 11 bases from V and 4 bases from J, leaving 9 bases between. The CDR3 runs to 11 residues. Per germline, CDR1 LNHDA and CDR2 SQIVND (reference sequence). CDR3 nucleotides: TGTGCCGTCTTTACATACAATGAGCAGTTCTTC. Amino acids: CAVFTYNEQFF.

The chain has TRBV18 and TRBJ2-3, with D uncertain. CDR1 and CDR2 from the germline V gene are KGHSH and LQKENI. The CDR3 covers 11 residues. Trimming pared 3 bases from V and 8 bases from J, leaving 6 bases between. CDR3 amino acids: CASSPHATQYF. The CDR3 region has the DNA TGTGCCAGCTCACCCCATGCTACGCAGTATTTT.

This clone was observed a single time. As DNA, the CDR3 is TGCGCCAGCAGCCAAGAGCCCCCGGGACTAGCGGGAGAACGTGAGCAGTTCTTC. This translates into CASSQEPPGLAGEREQFF. The chain has TRBV4-1 and TRBJ2-1, with TRBD2 matching over 14 bases. The CDR3 length is 18 residues. J gave up 9 bases and V 0 bases, and 10 bases lay outside the gene matches. Per germline, CDR1 MGHRA and CDR2 YSYEKL.

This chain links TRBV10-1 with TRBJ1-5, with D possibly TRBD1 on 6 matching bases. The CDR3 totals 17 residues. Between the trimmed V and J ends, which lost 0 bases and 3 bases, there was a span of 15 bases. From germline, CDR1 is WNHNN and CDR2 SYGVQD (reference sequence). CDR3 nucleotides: TGCGCCAGCAGTGAGTCTGTGGGGTGGGGGCACAATCAGCCCCAGCATTTT. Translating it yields CASSESVGWGHNQPQHF.

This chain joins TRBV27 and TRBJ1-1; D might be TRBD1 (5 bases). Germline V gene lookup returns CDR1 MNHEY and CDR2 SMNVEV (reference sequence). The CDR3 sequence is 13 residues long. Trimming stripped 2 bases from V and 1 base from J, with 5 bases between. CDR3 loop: CASSLTGNTEAFF. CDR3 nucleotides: TGTGCCAGCAGTTTAACAGGGAACACTGAAGCTTTCTTT.

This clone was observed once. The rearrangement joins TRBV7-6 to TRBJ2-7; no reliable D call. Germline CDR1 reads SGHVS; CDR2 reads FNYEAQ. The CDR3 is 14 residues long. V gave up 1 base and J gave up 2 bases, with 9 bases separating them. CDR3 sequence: CASSLEVGTYEQYF. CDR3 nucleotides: TGTGCCAGCAGCTTAGAAGTAGGGACCTACGAGCAGTACTTC.

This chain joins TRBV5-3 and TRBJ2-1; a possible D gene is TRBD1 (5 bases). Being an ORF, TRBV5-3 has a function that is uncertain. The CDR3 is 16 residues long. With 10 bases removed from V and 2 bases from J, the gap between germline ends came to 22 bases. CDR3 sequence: CAWGSRARTTYNEQFF. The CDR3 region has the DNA TGTGCCTGGGGATCCAGGGCCCGCACGACCTACAATGAGCAGTTCTTC.

For the CDR3, the DNA is TGTGCCAGCAGCGTCGGTGGGATCCATGGCTACACCTTC. It encodes CASSVGGIHGYTF. This chain uses TRBV9 with TRBJ1-2; D is unclear. CDR1 is SGDLS and CDR2 is YYNGEE in the germline V gene. The CDR3 consists of 13 residues. Trimming took 2 bases from V and 6 from J, leaving 11 bases between them.

This CDR3 is CASSSLQRVFVYEQYF. The DNA for the CDR3 is TGTGCCAGCAGCTCACTTCAAAGAGTTTTTGTCTACGAGCAGTACTTC. The V call is TRBV6-4, the J call TRBJ2-7; D is uncertain. CDR3 size: 16 residues. With 6 bases removed from V and 3 bases from J, the gap between germline ends came to 21 bases. Germline V lookup: CDR1 MRHNA, CDR2 SNTAGT.

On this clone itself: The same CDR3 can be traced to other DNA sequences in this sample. CDR3 sequence reads: CASSLEGPGELFF. The CDR3 nucleotides are TGCGCCAGCAGCTTGGAGGGTCCCGGGGAGCTGTTTTTT. V and J are TRBV5-1 and TRBJ2-2; D gene uncertain. The ends were cut back, 0 bases at V and 6 bases at J, with 6 bases in the middle. Per the germline V gene, CDR1 is SGHRS and CDR2 is YFSETQ. CDR3 length: 13 residues.

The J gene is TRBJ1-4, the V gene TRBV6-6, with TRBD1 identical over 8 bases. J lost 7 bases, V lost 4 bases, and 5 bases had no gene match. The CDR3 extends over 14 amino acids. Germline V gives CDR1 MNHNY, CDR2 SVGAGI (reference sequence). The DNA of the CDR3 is TGTGCCAGCAGTTCGACAGGGGAAGGTGAAAAACTGTTTTTT. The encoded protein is CASSSTGEGEKLFF.

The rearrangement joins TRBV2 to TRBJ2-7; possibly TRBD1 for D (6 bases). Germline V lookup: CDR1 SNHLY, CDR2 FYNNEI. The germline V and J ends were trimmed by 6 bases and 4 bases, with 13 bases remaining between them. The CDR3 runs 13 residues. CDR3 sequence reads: CASSRDTLYEQYF. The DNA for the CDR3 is TGTGCCAGCAGCAGGGACACTTTGTACGAGCAGTACTTC.